This T cell receptor (beta chain) was retrieved from a study of beta chain features in type 1 diabetes. General study results and limits: Naive, central memory and Treg TCRB repertoires seemed to resemble each other more closely in patients than they did in healthy donors.

This clone was recorded only once. Its antigen remains unknown. cDNA synthesis used the whole RNA isolate, giving expressed TCRB sequences. The table came from immunoSEQ multiplex PCR; TCRdb's copy has only in-frame clones and leaves some out. The sample contains approximately 340,000 clones, roughly 15% of which appear only once. CD4+ cells of the naive, central memory, regulatory and stem cell-like memory types were sorted via CD45RO/CCR7/CD25/CD127/CD95/CD27. This CDR3 is built from 16 residues. The V and J ends lost 2 bases and 8 bases, in that order; junction bases with no gene match: 14. The germline V gene encodes CDR1 MDHEN and CDR2 SYDVKM.

Sequencing input: naive CD4+ T cells from blood. This TCR derives from a woman between 18 and 29 years old in good health. The chain recombines TRBV28 with TRBJ1-2; 7 bases fit TRBD1. The CDR3: CASSLVAGGTLKGYTF. CDR3 bases: TGTGCCAGCAGTTTAGTGGCAGGGGGAACCTTGAAGGGCTACACCTTC.